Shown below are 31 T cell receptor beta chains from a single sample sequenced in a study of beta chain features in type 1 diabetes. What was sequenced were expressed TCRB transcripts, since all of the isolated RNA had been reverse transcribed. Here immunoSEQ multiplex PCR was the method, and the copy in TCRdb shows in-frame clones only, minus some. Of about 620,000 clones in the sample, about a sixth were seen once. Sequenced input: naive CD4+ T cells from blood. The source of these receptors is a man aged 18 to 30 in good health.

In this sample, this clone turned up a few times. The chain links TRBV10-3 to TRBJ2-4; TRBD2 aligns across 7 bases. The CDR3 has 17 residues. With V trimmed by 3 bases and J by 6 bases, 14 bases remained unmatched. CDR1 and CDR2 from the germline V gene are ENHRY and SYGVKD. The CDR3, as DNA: TGTGCCATCAGTGATAGGGGAGGGATTACCCTGGGAAACATTCAGTACTTC. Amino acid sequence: CAISDRGGITLGNIQYF.

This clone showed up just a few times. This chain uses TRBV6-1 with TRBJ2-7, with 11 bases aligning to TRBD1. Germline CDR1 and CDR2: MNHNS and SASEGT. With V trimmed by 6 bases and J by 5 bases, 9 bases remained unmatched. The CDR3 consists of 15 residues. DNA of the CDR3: TGTGCCAGCAGGTCTTTTGGACAGGGGGCCAACGAGCAGTACTTC. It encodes CASRSFGQGANEQYF.

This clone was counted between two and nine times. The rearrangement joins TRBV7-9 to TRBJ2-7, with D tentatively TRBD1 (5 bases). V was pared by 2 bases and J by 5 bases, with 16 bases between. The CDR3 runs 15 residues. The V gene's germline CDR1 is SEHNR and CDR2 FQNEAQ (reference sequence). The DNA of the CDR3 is TGTGCCAGCAGCTTAACCGAGGCAGGGTCTCACGAGCAGTACTTC. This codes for CASSLTEAGSHEQYF.

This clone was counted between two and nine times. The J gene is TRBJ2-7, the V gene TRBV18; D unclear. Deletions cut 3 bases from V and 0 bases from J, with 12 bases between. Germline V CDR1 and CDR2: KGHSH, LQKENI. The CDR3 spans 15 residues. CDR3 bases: TGTGCCAGCTCACCCGACCTCTCCAGCTCCTACGAGCAGTACTTC. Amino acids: CASSPDLSSSYEQYF.

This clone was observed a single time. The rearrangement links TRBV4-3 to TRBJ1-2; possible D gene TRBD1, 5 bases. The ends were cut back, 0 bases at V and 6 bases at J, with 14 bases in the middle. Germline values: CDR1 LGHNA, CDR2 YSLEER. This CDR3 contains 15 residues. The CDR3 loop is CASSQEPGLHHGYTF. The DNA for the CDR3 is TGCGCCAGCAGCCAAGAACCGGGGCTCCACCATGGCTACACCTTC.

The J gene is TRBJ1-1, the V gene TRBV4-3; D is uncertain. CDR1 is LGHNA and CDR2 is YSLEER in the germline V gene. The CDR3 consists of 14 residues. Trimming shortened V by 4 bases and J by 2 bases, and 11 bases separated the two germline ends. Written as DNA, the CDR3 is TGCGCCAGCAGCCCCGGACCGAGAAACACTGAAGCTTTCTTT. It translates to CASSPGPRNTEAFF.

CDR3 residues: CASRDILGTGVRSFF. CDR3 nucleotide sequence: TGTGCCAGCAGAGACATCCTTGGGACAGGGGTGCGTTCTTTCTTT. The chain is built from TRBV27 and TRBJ1-1; 10 bases map to TRBD1. In germline, CDR1 is MNHEY, CDR2 SMNVEV (reference sequence). The CDR3 runs 15 residues. V shed 6 bases, J shed 12 bases, and the junction held 16 bases outside the gene matches.

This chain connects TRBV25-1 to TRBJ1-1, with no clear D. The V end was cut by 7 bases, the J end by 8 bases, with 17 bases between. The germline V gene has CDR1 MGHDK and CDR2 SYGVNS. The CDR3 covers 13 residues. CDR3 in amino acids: CASNSLGGKEAFF. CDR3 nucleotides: TGTGCCAGCAACAGTCTGGGTGGGAAGGAAGCTTTCTTT.

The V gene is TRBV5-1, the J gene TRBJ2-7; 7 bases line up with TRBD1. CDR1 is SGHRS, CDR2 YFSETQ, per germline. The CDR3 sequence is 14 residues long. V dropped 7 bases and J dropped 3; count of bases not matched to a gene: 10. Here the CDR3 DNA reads TGCGCCAGCTCCGCCGGGACAGACGTCTACGAGCAGTACTTC. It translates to CASSAGTDVYEQYF.

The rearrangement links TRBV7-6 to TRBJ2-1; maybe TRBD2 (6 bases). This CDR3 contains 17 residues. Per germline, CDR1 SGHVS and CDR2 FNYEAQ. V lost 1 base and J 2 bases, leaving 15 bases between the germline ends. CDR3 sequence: CASSLVLRGGAYNEQFF. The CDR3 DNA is TGTGCCAGCAGCTTAGTCTTACGGGGAGGTGCCTACAATGAGCAGTTCTTC. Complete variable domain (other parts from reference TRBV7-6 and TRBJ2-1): GAGVSQSPRYKVTKRGQDVALRCDPISGHVSLYWYRQALGQGPEFLTYFNYEAQQDKSGLPNDRFSAERPEGSISTLTIQRTEQRDSAMYRCASSLVLRGGAYNEQFFGPGTRLTVL.

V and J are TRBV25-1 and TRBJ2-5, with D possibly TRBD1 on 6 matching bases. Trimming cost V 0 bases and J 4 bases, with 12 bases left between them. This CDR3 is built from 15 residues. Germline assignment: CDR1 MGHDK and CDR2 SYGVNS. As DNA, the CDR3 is TGTGCCAGCAGTGAATACCTAGGACAGTTAGAGACCCAGTACTTC. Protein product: CASSEYLGQLETQYF.

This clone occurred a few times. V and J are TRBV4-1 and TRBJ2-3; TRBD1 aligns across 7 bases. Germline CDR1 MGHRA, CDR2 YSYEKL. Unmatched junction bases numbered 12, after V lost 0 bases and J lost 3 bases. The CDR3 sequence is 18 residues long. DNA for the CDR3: TGCGCCAGCAGCCAAGACCCCGTTGACAGGGTAGGGACAGATACGCAGTATTTT. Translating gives CASSQDPVDRVGTDTQYF.

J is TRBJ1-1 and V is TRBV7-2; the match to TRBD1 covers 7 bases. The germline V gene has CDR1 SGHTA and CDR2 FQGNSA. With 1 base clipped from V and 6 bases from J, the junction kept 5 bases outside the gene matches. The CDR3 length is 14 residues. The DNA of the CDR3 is TGTGCCAGCAGCTTAGTTAGACAGGGCGCTGAAGCTTTCTTT. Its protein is CASSLVRQGAEAFF.

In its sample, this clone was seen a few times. Written as DNA, the CDR3 is TGCAGTGCTGCAAGGGGGAATGAGCAGTTCTTC. Its translation is CSAARGNEQFF. V and J are TRBV20-1 and TRBJ2-1, with D maybe TRBD1 (6 bases). The length of the CDR3 is 11 residues. Trimming shortened V by 5 bases and J by 7 bases, and 9 bases separated the two germline ends. Germline V gene sequence: CDR1 DFQATT, CDR2 SNEGSKA (reference sequence).

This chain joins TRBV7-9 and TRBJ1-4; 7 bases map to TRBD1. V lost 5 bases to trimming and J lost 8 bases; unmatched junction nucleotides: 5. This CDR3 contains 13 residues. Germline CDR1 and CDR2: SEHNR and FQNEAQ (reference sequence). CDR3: CASSSRTGEKLFF. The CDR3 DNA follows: TGTGCCAGCAGCAGCAGGACAGGCGAAAAACTGTTTTTT.

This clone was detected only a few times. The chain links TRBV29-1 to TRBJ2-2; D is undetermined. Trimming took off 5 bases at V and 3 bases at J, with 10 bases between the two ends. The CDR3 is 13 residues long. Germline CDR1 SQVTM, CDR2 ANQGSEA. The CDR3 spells CSVSSVYTGELFF. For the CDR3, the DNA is TGCAGCGTTTCCAGCGTTTACACCGGGGAGCTGTTTTTT.

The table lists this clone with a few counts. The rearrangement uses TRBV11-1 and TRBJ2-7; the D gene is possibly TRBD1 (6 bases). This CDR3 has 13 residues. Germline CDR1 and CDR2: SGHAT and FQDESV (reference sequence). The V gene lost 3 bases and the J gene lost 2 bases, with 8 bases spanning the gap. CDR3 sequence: CASSLTGAYEQYF. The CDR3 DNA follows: TGTGCCAGCAGCTTGACAGGTGCCTACGAGCAGTACTTC.

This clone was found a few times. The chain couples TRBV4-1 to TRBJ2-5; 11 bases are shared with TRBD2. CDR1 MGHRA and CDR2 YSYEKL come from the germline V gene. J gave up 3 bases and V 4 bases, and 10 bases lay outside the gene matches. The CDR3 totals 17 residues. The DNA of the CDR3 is TGCGCCAGCAGCCCCCCCCGGGTAGCGGGAGGGGAAGAGACCCAGTACTTC. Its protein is CASSPPRVAGGEETQYF.

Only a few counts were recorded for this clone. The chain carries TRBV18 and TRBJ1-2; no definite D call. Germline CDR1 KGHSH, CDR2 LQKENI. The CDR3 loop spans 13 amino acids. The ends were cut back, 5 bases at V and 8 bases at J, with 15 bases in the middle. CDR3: CASSLTLQGGYTF. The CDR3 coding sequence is TGTGCCAGCTCATTGACCTTACAAGGGGGCTACACCTTC.

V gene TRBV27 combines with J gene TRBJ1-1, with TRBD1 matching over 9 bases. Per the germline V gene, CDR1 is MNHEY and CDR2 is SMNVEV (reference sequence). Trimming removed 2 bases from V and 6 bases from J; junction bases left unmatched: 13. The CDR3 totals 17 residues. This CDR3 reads CASSLKRGQGFSAEAFF. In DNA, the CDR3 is TGTGCCAGCAGTTTAAAAAGGGGACAGGGCTTTAGCGCTGAAGCTTTCTTT.

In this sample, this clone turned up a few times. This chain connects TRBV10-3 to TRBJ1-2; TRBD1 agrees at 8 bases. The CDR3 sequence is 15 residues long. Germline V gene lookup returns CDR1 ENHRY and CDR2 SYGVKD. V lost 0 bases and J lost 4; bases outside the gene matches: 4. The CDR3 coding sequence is TGTGCCATCAGTGAGTCAGGGACAGGACTCTATGGCTACACCTTC. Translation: CAISESGTGLYGYTF.

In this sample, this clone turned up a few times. CDR3 bases: TGTGCCAGCTGGAAGGGGACACATGGCTACACCTTC. Amino acid sequence: CASWKGTHGYTF. The chain has TRBV6-1 and TRBJ1-2, with a weak D call TRBD1 (6 bases). This CDR3 comprises 12 residues. V lost 8 bases, J lost 6 bases, and 13 bases lay in between. Germline V CDR1 and CDR2: MNHNS, SASEGT.

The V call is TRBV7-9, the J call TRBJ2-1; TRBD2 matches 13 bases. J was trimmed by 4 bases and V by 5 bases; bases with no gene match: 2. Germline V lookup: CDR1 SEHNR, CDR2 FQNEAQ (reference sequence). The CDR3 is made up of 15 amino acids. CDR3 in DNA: TGTGCCAGCAGCACACTAGCGGGAGGGTACAATGAGCAGTTCTTC. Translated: CASSTLAGGYNEQFF.

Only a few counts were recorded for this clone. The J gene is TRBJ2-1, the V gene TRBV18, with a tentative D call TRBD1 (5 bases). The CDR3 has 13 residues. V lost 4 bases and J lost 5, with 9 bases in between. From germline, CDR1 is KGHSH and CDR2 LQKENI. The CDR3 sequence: CASSRGRDNEQFF. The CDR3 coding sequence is TGTGCCAGCTCACGGGGCCGGGACAATGAGCAGTTCTTC.

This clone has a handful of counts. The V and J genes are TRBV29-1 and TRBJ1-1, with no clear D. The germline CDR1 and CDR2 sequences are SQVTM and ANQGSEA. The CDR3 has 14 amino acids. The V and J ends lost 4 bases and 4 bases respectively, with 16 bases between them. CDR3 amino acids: CSVGVVGSRTEAFF. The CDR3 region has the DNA TGCAGCGTTGGGGTGGTCGGAAGTCGCACTGAAGCTTTCTTT.

The chain's CDR3 is CATGAGTFYGYTF. The CDR3, as DNA: TGTGCCACTGGGGCAGGAACATTCTATGGCTACACCTTC. The rearrangement uses TRBV10-3 and TRBJ1-2; a possible D gene is TRBD1 (5 bases). CDR3 length equals 13 residues. Germline V lookup: CDR1 ENHRY, CDR2 SYGVKD. V was trimmed by 10 bases and J by 4 bases, leaving 16 bases between them.

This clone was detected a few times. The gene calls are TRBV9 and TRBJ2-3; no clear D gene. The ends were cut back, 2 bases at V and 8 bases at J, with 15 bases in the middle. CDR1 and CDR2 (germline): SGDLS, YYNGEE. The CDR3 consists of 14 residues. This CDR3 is CASSVEFRRGTQYF. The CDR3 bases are TGTGCCAGCAGCGTTGAGTTCCGGCGTGGTACGCAGTATTTT.

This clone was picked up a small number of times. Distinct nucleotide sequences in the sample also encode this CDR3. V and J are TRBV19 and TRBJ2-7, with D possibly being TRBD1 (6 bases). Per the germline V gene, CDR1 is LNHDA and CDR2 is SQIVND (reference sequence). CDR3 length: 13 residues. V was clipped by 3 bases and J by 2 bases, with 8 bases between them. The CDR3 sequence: CASSIRQAYEQYF. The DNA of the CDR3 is TGTGCCAGTAGTATTCGACAGGCCTACGAGCAGTACTTC.

CDR3 nucleotide sequence: TGTGCCAGCAGCGGGCGGGGGCCGAGCACAGATACGCAGTATTTT. Its protein is CASSGRGPSTDTQYF. The rearrangement uses TRBV9 and TRBJ2-3; tentative D call: TRBD2 (7 bases). The CDR3 has 15 residues. Germline values: CDR1 SGDLS, CDR2 YYNGEE. The V gene lost 3 bases and the J gene lost 0 bases, with 11 bases spanning the gap.

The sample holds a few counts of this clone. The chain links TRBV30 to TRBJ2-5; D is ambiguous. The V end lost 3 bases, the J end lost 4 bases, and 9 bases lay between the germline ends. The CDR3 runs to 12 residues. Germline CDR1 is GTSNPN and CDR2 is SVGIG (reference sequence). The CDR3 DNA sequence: TGTGCCTGGAGAGTGGTTGGAGAGACCCAGTACTTC. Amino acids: CAWRVVGETQYF.

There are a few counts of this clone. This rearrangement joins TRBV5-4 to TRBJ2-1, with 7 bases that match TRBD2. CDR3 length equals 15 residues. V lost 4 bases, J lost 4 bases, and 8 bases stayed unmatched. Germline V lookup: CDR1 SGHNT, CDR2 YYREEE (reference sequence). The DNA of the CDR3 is TGTGCCAGCAGCATAATCTCGGGGGGTTACAATGAGCAGTTCTTC. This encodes CASSIISGGYNEQFF.